The rows below give T cell receptor beta chains drawn from one sample of a study of T cells in Graves' hyperthyroidism and ophthalmopathy. TCRdb re-called the multiplex PCR reads through MiXCR, storing one row per CDR3 protein. The profile shows approximately 430,000 distinct CDR3 sequences, 15% to 18% of them singletons. The sequenced sample consisted of blood. These receptor sequences come from a woman younger than 30 with Graves' hyperthyroidism. Both conserved end residues are trimmed from each CDR3. The size entry is marked missing in some rows and otherwise reads once, few, many or a size class.

j_call: TRBJ2-3; v_call: TRBV12-3/TRBV12-4; clone_size: many; cdr3_aa: ASSHRVRDTQY
j_call: TRBJ2-7; v_call: TRBV10-1; clone_size: .; cdr3_aa: ASSDPTSGSTYEQY
j_call: TRBJ1-2; v_call: TRBV29-1; clone_size: few; cdr3_aa: SVEGQLNYGYT
j_call: TRBJ2-1; v_call: TRBV6-1; clone_size: few; cdr3_aa: ASSPPSEYSEQF
j_call: TRBJ2-5; v_call: TRBV20-1; clone_size: many; cdr3_aa: SARGPAETQY
j_call: TRBJ2-1; v_call: TRBV7-9; clone_size: few; cdr3_aa: ASSLTGVYNEQF
j_call: TRBJ2-1; v_call: TRBV24-1; clone_size: few; cdr3_aa: ATSVRNEQF
j_call: TRBJ1-2; v_call: TRBV7-9; clone_size: .; cdr3_aa: ASSKTGLAYGYT
j_call: TRBJ2-1; v_call: TRBV12-3/TRBV12-4; clone_size: many; cdr3_aa: ASSGRGGLRNEQF
j_call: TRBJ2-1; v_call: TRBV9; clone_size: many; cdr3_aa: ASSVGASAHNEQF
j_call: TRBJ2-5; v_call: TRBV15; clone_size: once; cdr3_aa: ATGLGGSGSQETQY
j_call: TRBJ1-1; v_call: TRBV6-8; clone_size: many; cdr3_aa: ASSYLGGFMNTEAF
j_call: TRBJ1-4; v_call: TRBV14; clone_size: .; cdr3_aa: ASGLVAGEKLF
j_call: TRBJ2-3; v_call: TRBV20-1; clone_size: few; cdr3_aa: SALKSGLAGGADTQY
j_call: TRBJ1-1; v_call: TRBV29-1; clone_size: many; cdr3_aa: SVAGYTEAF
j_call: TRBJ2-7; v_call: TRBV6-2/TRBV6-3; clone_size: .; cdr3_aa: ASSLLAFPYEQY
j_call: TRBJ2-1; v_call: TRBV29-1; clone_size: many; cdr3_aa: SVEDLGGGLGNEQF
j_call: TRBJ2-1; v_call: TRBV20-1; clone_size: .; cdr3_aa: SAREVPRIGSYNEQF
j_call: TRBJ2-3; v_call: TRBV25-1; clone_size: few; cdr3_aa: ASSEYKGRLYTDTQY
j_call: TRBJ1-5; v_call: TRBV20-1; clone_size: few; cdr3_aa: SVNGLNQPQH
j_call: TRBJ2-7; v_call: TRBV28; clone_size: .; cdr3_aa: ASSPLRTDSYEQY
j_call: TRBJ2-4; v_call: TRBV11-2; clone_size: .; cdr3_aa: ASTGGQALAKNIQY
j_call: TRBJ1-5; v_call: TRBV16; clone_size: few; cdr3_aa: ASSQSRQGGHQPQH
j_call: TRBJ2-1; v_call: TRBV7-3; clone_size: .; cdr3_aa: ASSLDTYNEQF
j_call: TRBJ1-6; v_call: TRBV12-3/TRBV12-4; clone_size: many; cdr3_aa: ASSLQGQTNSPLH
j_call: TRBJ1-5; v_call: TRBV29-1; clone_size: .; cdr3_aa: SVRGGWDQPQH
j_call: TRBJ2-1; v_call: TRBV20-1; clone_size: few; cdr3_aa: SARRAPTGEQF
j_call: TRBJ1-4; v_call: TRBV6-5; clone_size: .; cdr3_aa: ASSYSVNEKLF
j_call: TRBJ1-3; v_call: TRBV18; clone_size: few; cdr3_aa: ASSPPGTGSSGNTIY
j_call: TRBJ1-2; v_call: TRBV6-1; clone_size: .; cdr3_aa: ASRLIQGQGNYGYT
j_call: TRBJ1-4; v_call: TRBV3-1; clone_size: once; cdr3_aa: ASSPTGGKKLF
j_call: TRBJ2-7; v_call: TRBV7-2; clone_size: many; cdr3_aa: ASSPGPGRDNYYEQY
j_call: TRBJ2-5; v_call: TRBV12-3/TRBV12-4; clone_size: .; cdr3_aa: ASKEGWEETQY
j_call: TRBJ1-4; v_call: TRBV11-2; clone_size: many; cdr3_aa: ASSSRPPDSTNEKLF
j_call: TRBJ2-7; v_call: TRBV10-3; clone_size: many; cdr3_aa: ATWEGYDRNEQY
j_call: TRBJ2-1; v_call: TRBV6-1; clone_size: many; cdr3_aa: ASKKHLAGGRINEQF
j_call: TRBJ2-3; v_call: TRBV7-2; clone_size: .; cdr3_aa: ASSLTVPGADTQY
j_call: TRBJ1-1; v_call: TRBV3-1; clone_size: few; cdr3_aa: ASSQATLLNTEAF
j_call: TRBJ2-3; v_call: TRBV4-3; clone_size: few; cdr3_aa: ASSQASGGRDTQY
j_call: TRBJ2-6; v_call: TRBV11-2; clone_size: .; cdr3_aa: ASSLGQSSGANVLA
j_call: TRBJ2-7; v_call: TRBV2; clone_size: .; cdr3_aa: ASSSGQGREQY
j_call: TRBJ2-1; v_call: TRBV24-1; clone_size: .; cdr3_aa: ATSDRSGSINEQF
j_call: TRBJ2-5; v_call: TRBV7-9; clone_size: .; cdr3_aa: ASSDGTSATIRETQY
j_call: TRBJ2-7; v_call: TRBV27; clone_size: .; cdr3_aa: ASSRLNLQGREQY